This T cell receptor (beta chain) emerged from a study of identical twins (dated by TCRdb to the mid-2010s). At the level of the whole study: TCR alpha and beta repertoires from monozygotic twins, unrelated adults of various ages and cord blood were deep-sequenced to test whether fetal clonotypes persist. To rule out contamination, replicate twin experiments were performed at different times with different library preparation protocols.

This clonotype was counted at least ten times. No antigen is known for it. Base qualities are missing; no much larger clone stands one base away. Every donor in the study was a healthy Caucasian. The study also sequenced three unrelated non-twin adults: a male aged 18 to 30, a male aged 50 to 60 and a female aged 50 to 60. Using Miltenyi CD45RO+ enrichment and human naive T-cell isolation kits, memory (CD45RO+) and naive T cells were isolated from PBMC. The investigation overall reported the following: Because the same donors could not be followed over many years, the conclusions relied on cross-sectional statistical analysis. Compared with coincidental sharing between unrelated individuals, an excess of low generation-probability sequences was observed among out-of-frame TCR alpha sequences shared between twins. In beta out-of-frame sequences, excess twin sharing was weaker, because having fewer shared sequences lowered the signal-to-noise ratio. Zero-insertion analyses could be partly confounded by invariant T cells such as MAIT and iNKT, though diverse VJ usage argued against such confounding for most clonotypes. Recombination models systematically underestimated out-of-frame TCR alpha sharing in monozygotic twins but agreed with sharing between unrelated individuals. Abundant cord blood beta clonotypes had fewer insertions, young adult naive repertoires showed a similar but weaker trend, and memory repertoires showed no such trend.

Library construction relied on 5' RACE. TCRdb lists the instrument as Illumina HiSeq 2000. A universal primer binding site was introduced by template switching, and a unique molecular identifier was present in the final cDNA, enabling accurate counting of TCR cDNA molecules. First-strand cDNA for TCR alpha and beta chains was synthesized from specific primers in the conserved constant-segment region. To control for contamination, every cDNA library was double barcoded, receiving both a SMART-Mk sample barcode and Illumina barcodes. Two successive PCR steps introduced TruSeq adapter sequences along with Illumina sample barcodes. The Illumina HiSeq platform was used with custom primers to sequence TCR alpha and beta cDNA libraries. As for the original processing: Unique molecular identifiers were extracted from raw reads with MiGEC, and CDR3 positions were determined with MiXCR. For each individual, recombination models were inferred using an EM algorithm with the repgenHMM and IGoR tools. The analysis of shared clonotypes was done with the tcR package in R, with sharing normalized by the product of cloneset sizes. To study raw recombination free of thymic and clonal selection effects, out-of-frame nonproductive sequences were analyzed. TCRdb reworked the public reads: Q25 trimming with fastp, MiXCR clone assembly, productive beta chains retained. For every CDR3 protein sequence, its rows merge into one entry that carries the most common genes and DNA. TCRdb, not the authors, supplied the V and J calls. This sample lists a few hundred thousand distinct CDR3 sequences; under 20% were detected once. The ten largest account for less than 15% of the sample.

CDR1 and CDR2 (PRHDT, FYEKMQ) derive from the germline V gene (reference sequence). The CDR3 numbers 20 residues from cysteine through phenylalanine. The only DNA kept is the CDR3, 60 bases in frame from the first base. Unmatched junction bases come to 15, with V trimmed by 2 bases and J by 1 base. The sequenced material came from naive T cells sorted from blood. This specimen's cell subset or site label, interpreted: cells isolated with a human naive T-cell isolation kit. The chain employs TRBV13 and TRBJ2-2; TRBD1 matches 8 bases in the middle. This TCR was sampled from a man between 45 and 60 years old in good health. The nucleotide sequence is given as TGTGCCAGCAGCTTATGCGATTTATACAGGGGGTACTTGAACACCGGGGAGCTGTTTTTT. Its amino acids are CASSLCDLYRGYLNTGELFF. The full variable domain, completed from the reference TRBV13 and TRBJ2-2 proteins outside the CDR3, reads AAGVIQSPRHLIKEKRETATLKCYPIPRHDTVYWYQQGPGQDPQFLISFYEKMQSDKGSIPDRFSAQQFSDYHSELNMSSLELGDSALYFCASSLCDLYRGYLNTGELFFGEGSRLTVL.